This T cell receptor (beta chain) originates from a study of human T cells and chemical hapten exposure (dated by TCRdb to about 2021). In terms of the full investigation: For sensitization, 2% DPC in acetone was applied to a roughly 2 cm by roughly 2 cm area of upper inner arm skin. Most of the patients in the cohort were female, and the cohort covered alopecia areata with under or over 50% scalp involvement, alopecia totalis and alopecia universalis. Patch testing was performed on the upper back with Finn chambers containing 0.01% DPC, and the patch tests were scored after 6 days according to International Contact Dermatitis Research Group standards. Patient blood was sampled pre-sensitization (week 0) and at 2, 6 and about 24 weeks after DPC sensitization. Weekly therapeutic DPC doses were additionally applied to the scalp of patients throughout the approximately 24-week study period. The study tracked peripheral blood TCR repertoire changes in vivo during primary and secondary sensitization to the hapten diphenylcyclopropenone (DPC) in alopecia patients. Libraries were pooled for sequencing, and variation in per-sample TCR yields was attributed mainly to small differences in library volumes within the pool. Blood for TCR sequencing was provided by twenty-nine alopecia patients at one to four time points (pre-sensitization, 2, 6 and 24 weeks). Here is what the overall study found, with its caveats: The number of PT1 expanded TCRs positively correlated with patch test score, significant at thresholds 8, 16 and 32 but not 4. Expanded TCRs formed significantly more large CDR3 similarity clusters than pre-sensitization or healthy control sets, consistent with antigen-driven responses. Alopecia, a presumed autoimmune disease, was present in all patients, so the immune response of the patients might differ from that of healthy individuals. Repeated subsampling changed both the strength of the expansion versus patch-test correlation and the threshold at which the correlation became significant. DPC sensitization did not change the number of TCRs with a frequency above 1 in 1000, and there was no evidence of changes in global repertoire structure.

A distance of 9 bases separates the germline ends of V and J, which lose 1 base and 5 bases respectively. The CDR3 goes from the cysteine to the phenylalanine over 14 residues. CDR3 DNA is the only sequence kept; it has 42 bases, read in frame from the first base. CDR1 and CDR2 are drawn from the germline V gene (reference sequence): MNHNY, SVGAGI. Receptor libraries were prepared by RACE. The sample was run on a NextSeq 500. During library preparation, unique molecular identifiers were attached to individual cDNA molecules so that TCRs could be counted in a quantitative, reproducible way. For every blood RNA sample, sequencing covered both the TCR alpha and TCR beta chains. The authors' analysis ran thus. The median number of TCRs per sample was over 85,000, ranging from roughly 20,000 to 700,000. The Decombinator software suite was used to annotate V, J and CDR3 in the TCR reads. Every sample was subsampled to the same number of TCRs (28,000) for the PS versus PT1 abundance plots. TCRs were defined as expanded if absent before sensitization and observed at least eight times at the 2-week time point. In TCRdb, the public reads were trimmed at Q25 with fastp and aligned with MiXCR, with productive beta chains retained. For every CDR3 protein sequence, its rows merge into one entry that carries the most common genes and DNA. TCRdb, not the original authors, processed these V and J calls. The sample data list about 380,000 distinct CDR3 sequences, and more than 4.5% of these were observed just once. Under 3% of the sample lies in the top ten.

Reading the label with the study, this specimen's time point is: patch test 1, 2 weeks after DPC sensitization. Taken with the paper, the label for treatment or condition translates to: therapeutic diphenylcyclopropenone sensitization with weekly scalp DPC. At every patch-test visit, the blood draw took place before the patch test was put on. Patients were considered eligible if aged 18 to 70, diagnosed with alopecia and deemed suitable for DPC therapy, and patients were excluded if pregnant. Unfractionated whole blood was collected in Tempus Blood RNA tubes, and total RNA was extracted from that blood. This clonotype was counted ten times or more. No antigen is known for it. Base-call qualities are not available, and no considerably larger clone is one nucleotide away.

The V and J segments used are TRBV6-6 and TRBJ2-1, with the D gene too uncertain to name. This clonotype originated in a woman between 45 and 65 years old with alopecia areata. Some clones in this sample may be carry-over from other donors' samples. Sequencing used whole blood, obtained in connection with sensitization to the hapten diphenylcyclopropenone (DPC). The CDR3 protein sequence reads: CASSYLIRDNEQFF. The DNA sequence is given as TGTGCCAGCAGTTACTTAATCCGGGACAATGAGCAGTTCTTC.